This record covers a single TCR beta chain. The data belong to a study of blood T cell repertoires in COVID-19. Using immunoSEQ multiplex PCR, the repertoire was profiled, and TCRdb retains in-frame clones only, with some absent. The sample lists some 130,000 clones, about 80% occurring once. Trimming stripped 8 bases from V and 4 bases from J, with 17 bases between. Germline V CDR1 and CDR2: MDHEN, SYDVKM. The CDR3 spans 14 residues. The origin of this receptor is a human donor in a cohort sampled during active COVID-19. The sequenced material came from peripheral blood. The chain has TRBV28 and TRBJ1-2; the D gene is possibly TRBD1 (6 bases). CDR3 bases: TGTGCCAGCGGGTCGCCGGGACACCTCTATGGCTACACCTTC. Encoded protein: CASGSPGHLYGYTF.